This paragraph reports one T cell receptor (beta chain). The study recruited exposed participants who had met a COVID-19 case within 2 weeks before entry. This entry is derived from a study of blood T cell repertoires in COVID-19. Across the study: Collection of acute and convalescent COVID-19 samples took place in the United States, Italy and Spain. Sample material is recorded as cDNA or gDNA derived from T cells, B-cell-depleted T cells, or PBMCs.

Methods used by the authors: Scientists estimated how many nucleated cells there were by amplifying reference gene primers. Assay used: immunoSEQ multiplex PCR; TCRdb lists only in-frame clones, some missing. The DNA gave D and trimming, while V, J and clone size come from that table. The sample gives over 250,000 clones, roughly 85% of which show up once; roughly 4.7% is in the top ten. CDR3 length equals 13 residues. V was trimmed by 4 bases and J by 9 bases, leaving 15 bases between them. Germline values: CDR1 SGHTA, CDR2 FQGTGA. The clonotype was recovered from a man aged 40-55 years who had been exposed to COVID-19. The rearrangement links TRBV7-3 to TRBJ1-1; D call uncertain. Sequenced: PBMCs or T cells enriched from blood (not recorded which). CDR3 amino acids: CASSSHSEGKAFF. CDR3 DNA: TGTGCCAGCAGCTCCCATTCGGAGGGTAAAGCTTTCTTT.